This T cell receptor beta chain was recovered during a study of CD8+ T cells in alopecia areata. This clone was observed a few times. RNA was extracted and reverse transcribed into cDNA as the sequencing template. Clones were sequenced by immunoSEQ multiplex PCR, and TCRdb holds only the in-frame ones, with some missing. The profile shows about 200,000 clones, about 64% of them singletons. Germline CDR1 reads MNHNS; CDR2 reads SASEGT. This CDR3 has 13 residues. V dropped 8 bases and J dropped 5 bases, with 15 bases sitting between them. The treatment here: oral pan-JAK inhibitor, 5-10 mg twice daily. V is TRBV6-1 and J is TRBJ2-5; D might be TRBD2 (5 bases). The source material was CD4+ T cells sorted from blood, sampled at week 4, from a patient treated with tofacitinib. The sequence derives from a human donor with alopecia areata. The CDR3 region is CASDLGRGETQYF. CDR3 nucleotide sequence: TGTGCCAGCGACCTAGGGCGAGGGGAGACCCAGTACTTC.